This T cell receptor (beta chain) was observed in a study of CD8+ T cells in alopecia areata (dated by TCRdb to 2017 to 2018). Background for the entire study: The treated patients took part in an open-label pilot trial in which moderate-to-severe alopecia areata was treated with oral tofacitinib at 5 to 10 mg twice daily. To study T cell clonal expansion in alopecia areata, the researchers applied high-throughput TCRbeta sequencing to both the C3H/HeJ mouse model and human patients. Human TCRbeta sequencing covered scalp tissue and sorted CD4+ and CD8+ peripheral blood T cells from patchy and totalis/universalis alopecia areata patients and healthy controls. RNA came from the PAXgene miRNA kit for fixed scalp, the miRNeasy kit for PBMCs, and the RNeasy kit for mouse skin. Clonality in the scalp was compared among normal scalp (n=4), patchy alopecia areata scalp (n=8), and alopecia totalis/universalis scalp (n=8). In treated patients, disease severity was measured using the SALT score, which gives the percentage of scalp surface area affected. Patients received tofacitinib for 6 to 18 months and were then followed off drug for 6 months to check for delayed response and recurrence. TCRbeta CDR3 regions were amplified by immunoSEQ multiplex PCR using 35 Vbeta forward and 13 Jbeta reverse primers. Biopsies were taken from tofacitinib-treated patients at baseline and at 4 and 24 weeks of treatment, and a later scalp biopsy was taken in several of the tofacitinib-treated patients.

The time point label of this sample denotes: around 22 weeks on oral tofacitinib. The sample's treatment or condition, from its label and the paper: oral pan-JAK inhibitor, 5-10 mg twice daily. Lesional scalp punch biopsies and peripheral blood were obtained from alopecia areata patients. PBMCs were isolated by density centrifugation and stained for CD3, CD4 and CD8, and CD4+ and CD8+ T cells were sorted on a FACSAria. The method was the immunoSEQ multiplex PCR assay. To provide template for TCR sequencing, every sample had RNA extracted and reverse transcribed into cDNA. First-strand cDNA was synthesized using SuperScript III with a 2:1 mix of oligo-dT and random hexamers. Amplification bias was assessed with a synthetic immune receptor repertoire, and residual bias was removed computationally. The paper's processing steps were these. Raw reads were preprocessed to remove errors, and CDR3 was defined by IMGT conventions from the conserved cysteine to phenylalanine. To get clonality, Shannon entropy was normalized by log2 of the number of productive unique TCRs and the result was subtracted from 1. Whether scalp clones were CD4 or CD8 was inferred by matching scalp TCRbeta sequences against CD4 and CD8 repertoires sorted from blood. The clones in this table, taken by TCRdb from immuneACCESS, are in-frame only. Not every clone is retained; where verified, under half of the shortfall comes from an unresolved V gene, and the cause of the rest is unknown. V and J calls and clone size come straight from that table; D and trimming were deduced from the DNA. Present in this sample are about 76,000 clones, 66% of which were seen just once. The top ten clones comprise 23% of the sample.

Sequences SGHRS (CDR1) and YFSETQ (CDR2) are obtained from the germline V gene. The germline V end is reduced by 0 bases and the J end by 4 bases; junction bases left unmatched: 11. The CDR3 goes from the cysteine to the phenylalanine over 17 residues. Of all the DNA, just the CDR3 is kept, 51 bases in frame from base 1. Results and caveats for the whole study, not just this receptor: Many expanded lesional clones were found to persist in scalp and blood during tofacitinib treatment, and relapse after treatment cessation may be partly explained by this persistence. Tofacitinib significantly decreased scalp clonality and the number of expanded CD8+ clones among the top 100 scalp clones. Because the treated cohort was small and had just a single nonresponder, larger studies are needed to establish links between baseline CD8+ expansion and response. Compared with normal scalp, lesional scalp had higher clonality and more expanded CD8+ clones, particularly in alopecia totalis/universalis, a pattern that suggests antigenic drive. Unlike mouse skin, where gammadelta T cells dominate, normal human skin contains resident alphabeta T cells that get sequenced too, which complicates analysis of the scalp TCR repertoire. TCR sequences shared between patients were less clear than in mice, possibly partly because of HLA diversity in the patient population.

Remarks on this clone: Its antigen is still unknown. Base qualities were left out, and no much larger clone turns up one base away.

This sequence originates from a human donor with alopecia areata. The chain employs TRBV5-1 and TRBJ2-3, and 7 junctional nucleotides match TRBD2. The material was CD8+ T cells sorted from blood, obtained at week 24, from a patient treated with tofacitinib. The DNA reads TGCGCCAGCAGCTTGGAGCTAGCGGCGCCAACTTCAGATACGCAGTATTTT. It specifies CASSLELAAPTSDTQYF.